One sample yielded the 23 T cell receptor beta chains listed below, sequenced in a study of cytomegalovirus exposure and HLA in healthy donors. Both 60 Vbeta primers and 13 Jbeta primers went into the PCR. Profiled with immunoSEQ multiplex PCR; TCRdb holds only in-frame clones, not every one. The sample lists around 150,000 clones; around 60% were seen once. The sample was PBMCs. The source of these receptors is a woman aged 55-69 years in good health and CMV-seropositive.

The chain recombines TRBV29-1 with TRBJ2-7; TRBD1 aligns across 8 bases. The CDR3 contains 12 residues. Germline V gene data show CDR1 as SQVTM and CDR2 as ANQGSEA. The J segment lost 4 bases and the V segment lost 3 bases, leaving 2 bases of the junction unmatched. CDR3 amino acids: CSVDGDRYEQYF. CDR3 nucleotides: TGCAGCGTTGACGGGGACAGGTACGAGCAGTACTTC.

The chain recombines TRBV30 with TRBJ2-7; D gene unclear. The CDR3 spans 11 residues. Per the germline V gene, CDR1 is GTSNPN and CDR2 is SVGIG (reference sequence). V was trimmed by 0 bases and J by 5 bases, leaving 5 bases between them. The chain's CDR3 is CAWSVRDEQYF. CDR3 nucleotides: TGTGCCTGGAGTGTACGAGACGAGCAGTACTTC.

The CDR3 region has the DNA TGTGCCAGCAGCTCGCGGACAGGGGTTGGCGAAGGCTACACCTTC. It is translated as CASSSRTGVGEGYTF. The J gene is TRBJ1-2, the V gene TRBV7-9; 9 nucleotides line up with TRBD1. The junction had 11 bases not matched to a gene; V was cut back by 4 bases and J by 8 bases. The CDR3 has 15 amino acids. CDR1 and CDR2 (germline): SEHNR, FQNEAQ (reference sequence).

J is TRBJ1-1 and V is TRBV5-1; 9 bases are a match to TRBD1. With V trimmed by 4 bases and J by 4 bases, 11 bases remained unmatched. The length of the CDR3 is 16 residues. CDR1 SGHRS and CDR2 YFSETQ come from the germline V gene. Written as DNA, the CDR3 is TGCGCCAGCAGCCTCGAGGTACAGGGGGCGGCCACTGAAGCTTTCTTT. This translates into CASSLEVQGAATEAFF.

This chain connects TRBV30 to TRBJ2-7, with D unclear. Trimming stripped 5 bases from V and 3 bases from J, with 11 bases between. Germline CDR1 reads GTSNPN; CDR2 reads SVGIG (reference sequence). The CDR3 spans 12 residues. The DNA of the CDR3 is TGTGCCTGGCGCCCTAGTTACTACGAGCAGTACTTC. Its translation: CAWRPSYYEQYF. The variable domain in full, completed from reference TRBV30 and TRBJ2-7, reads SQTIHQWPATLVQPVGSPLSLECTVEGTSNPNLYWYRQAAGRGLQLLFYSVGIGQISSEVPQNLSASRPQDRQFILSSKKLLLSDSGFYLCAWRPSYYEQYFGPGTRLTVT.

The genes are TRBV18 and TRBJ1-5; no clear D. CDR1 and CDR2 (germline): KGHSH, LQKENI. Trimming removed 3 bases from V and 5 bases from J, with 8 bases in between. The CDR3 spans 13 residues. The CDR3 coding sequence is TGTGCCAGCTCACCGCCCGGAGATCAGCCCCAGCATTTT. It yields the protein CASSPPGDQPQHF.

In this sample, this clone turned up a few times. The CDR3 here is CATQGLASLSYEQYF. DNA for the CDR3: TGTGCCACCCAGGGGCTAGCTTCACTCTCCTACGAGCAGTACTTC. This chain uses TRBV2 with TRBJ2-7, with D maybe TRBD1 (6 bases). This CDR3 has 15 residues. Per the germline V gene, CDR1 is SNHLY and CDR2 is FYNNEI. Trimming pared 10 bases from V and 0 bases from J, leaving 19 bases between.

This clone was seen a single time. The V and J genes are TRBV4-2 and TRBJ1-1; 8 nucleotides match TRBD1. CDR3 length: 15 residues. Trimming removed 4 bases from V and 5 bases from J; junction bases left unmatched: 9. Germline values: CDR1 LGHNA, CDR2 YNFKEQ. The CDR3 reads CASSLPPGQGTEAFF. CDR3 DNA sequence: TGTGCCAGCAGCCTTCCCCCCGGACAGGGAACTGAAGCTTTCTTT.

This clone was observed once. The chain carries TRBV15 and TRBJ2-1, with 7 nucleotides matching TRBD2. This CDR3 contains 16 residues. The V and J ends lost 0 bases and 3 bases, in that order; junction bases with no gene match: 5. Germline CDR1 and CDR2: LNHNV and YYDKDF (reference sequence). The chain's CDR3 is CATSREGGSFYNEQFF. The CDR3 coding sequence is TGTGCCACCAGCAGAGAGGGCGGGAGCTTCTACAATGAGCAGTTCTTC. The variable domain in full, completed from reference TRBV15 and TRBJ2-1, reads DAMVIQNPRYQVTQFGKPVTLSCSQTLNHNVMYWYQQKSSQAPKLLFHYYDKDFNNEADTPDNFQSRRPNTSFCFLDIRSPGLGDTAMYLCATSREGGSFYNEQFFGPGTRLTVL.

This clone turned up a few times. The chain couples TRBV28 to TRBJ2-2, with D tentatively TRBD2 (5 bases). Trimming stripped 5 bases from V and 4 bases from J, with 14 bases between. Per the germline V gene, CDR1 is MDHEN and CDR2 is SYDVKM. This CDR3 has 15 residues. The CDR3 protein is CASSTVGDLTGELFF. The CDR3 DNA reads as TGTGCCAGCAGTACAGTGGGAGACCTCACCGGGGAGCTGTTTTTT.

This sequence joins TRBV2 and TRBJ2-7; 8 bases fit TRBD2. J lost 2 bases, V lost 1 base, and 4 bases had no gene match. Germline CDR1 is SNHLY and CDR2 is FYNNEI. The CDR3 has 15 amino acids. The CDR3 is CASSEGSGSTYEQYF. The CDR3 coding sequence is TGTGCCAGCAGTGAAGGAAGCGGGAGTACCTACGAGCAGTACTTC.

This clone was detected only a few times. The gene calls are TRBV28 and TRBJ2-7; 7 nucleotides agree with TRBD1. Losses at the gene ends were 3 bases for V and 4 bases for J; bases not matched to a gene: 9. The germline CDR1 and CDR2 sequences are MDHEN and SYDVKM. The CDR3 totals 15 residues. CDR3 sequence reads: CASSFYGTAPYEQYF. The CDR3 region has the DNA TGTGCCAGCAGTTTTTATGGGACAGCCCCTTACGAGCAGTACTTC.

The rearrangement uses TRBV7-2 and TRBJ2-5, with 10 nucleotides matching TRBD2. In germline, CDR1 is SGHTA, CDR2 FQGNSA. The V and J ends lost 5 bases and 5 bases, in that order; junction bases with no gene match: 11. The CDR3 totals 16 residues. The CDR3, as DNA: TGTGCCAGCAGCCCCCCGGGGATAGCGGGAGGCGAGACCCAGTACTTC. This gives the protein CASSPPGIAGGETQYF.

In DNA, the CDR3 is TGTGCCTGGATCGAGGCCAAAGCCCCAGATACGCAGTATTTT. This encodes CAWIEAKAPDTQYF. The rearrangement uses TRBV30 and TRBJ2-3; D remains ambiguous. The ends were cut back, 4 bases at V and 4 bases at J, with 15 bases in the middle. Germline loops: CDR1 GTSNPN, CDR2 SVGIG (reference sequence). The CDR3 is 14 residues long.

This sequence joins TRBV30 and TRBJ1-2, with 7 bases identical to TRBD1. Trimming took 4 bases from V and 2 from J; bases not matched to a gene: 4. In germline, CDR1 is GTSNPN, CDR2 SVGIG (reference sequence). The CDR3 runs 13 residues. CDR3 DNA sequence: TGTGCCTGGATTAGGGACAGAAACTATGGCTACACCTTC. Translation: CAWIRDRNYGYTF. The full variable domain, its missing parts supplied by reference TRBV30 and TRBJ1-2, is SQTIHQWPATLVQPVGSPLSLECTVEGTSNPNLYWYRQAAGRGLQLLFYSVGIGQISSEVPQNLSASRPQDRQFILSSKKLLLSDSGFYLCAWIRDRNYGYTFGSGTRLTVV.

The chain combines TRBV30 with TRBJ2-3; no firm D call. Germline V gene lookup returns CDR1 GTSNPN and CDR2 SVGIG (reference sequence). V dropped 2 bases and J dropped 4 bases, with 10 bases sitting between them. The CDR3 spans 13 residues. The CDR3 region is CAWSQPGADTQYF. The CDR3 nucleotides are TGTGCCTGGAGTCAGCCCGGAGCAGATACGCAGTATTTT. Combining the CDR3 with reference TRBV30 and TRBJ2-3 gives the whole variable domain SQTIHQWPATLVQPVGSPLSLECTVEGTSNPNLYWYRQAAGRGLQLLFYSVGIGQISSEVPQNLSASRPQDRQFILSSKKLLLSDSGFYLCAWSQPGADTQYFGPGTRLTVL.

The CDR3 DNA reads TGCGCCAGCAGTGAAGCGAACACTGAAGCTTTCTTT. This translates into CASSEANTEAFF. The gene calls are TRBV10-1 and TRBJ1-1; D is ambiguous. The V gene lost 3 bases and the J gene lost 1 base, with 3 bases spanning the gap. The germline V gene has CDR1 WNHNN and CDR2 SYGVQD (reference sequence). This CDR3 contains 12 residues.

CDR3 loop: CASSPPGGGDTQYF. The DNA for the CDR3 is TGTGCCAGCAGTCCCCCCGGGGGTGGAGATACGCAGTATTTT. V is TRBV27 and J is TRBJ2-3, with TRBD2 as a possible D gene (6 bases). CDR3 length equals 14 residues. Trimming shortened V by 5 bases and J by 5 bases, and 14 bases separated the two germline ends. Germline assignment: CDR1 MNHEY and CDR2 SMNVEV (reference sequence).

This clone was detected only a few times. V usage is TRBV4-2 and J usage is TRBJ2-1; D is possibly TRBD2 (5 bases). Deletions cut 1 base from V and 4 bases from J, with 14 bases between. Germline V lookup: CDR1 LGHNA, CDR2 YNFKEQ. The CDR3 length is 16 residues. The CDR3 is CASSQGSLAGYNEQFF. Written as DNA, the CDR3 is TGTGCCAGCAGCCAAGGGTCCCTAGCTGGTTACAATGAGCAGTTCTTC.

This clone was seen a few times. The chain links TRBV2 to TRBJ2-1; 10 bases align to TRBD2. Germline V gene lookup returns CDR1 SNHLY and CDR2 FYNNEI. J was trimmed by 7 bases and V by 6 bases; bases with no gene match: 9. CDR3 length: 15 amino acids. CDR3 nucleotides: TGTGCCAGCAGAAAGCTAGCGGGAGTTCAGAATGAGCAGTTCTTC. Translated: CASRKLAGVQNEQFF.

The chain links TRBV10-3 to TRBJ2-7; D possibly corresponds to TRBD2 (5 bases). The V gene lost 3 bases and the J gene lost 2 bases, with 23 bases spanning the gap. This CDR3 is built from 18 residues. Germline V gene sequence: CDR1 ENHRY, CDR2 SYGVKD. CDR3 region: CAISDPSLPRLDPYEQYF. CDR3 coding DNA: TGTGCCATCAGTGATCCTAGCCTACCAAGGTTGGACCCCTACGAGCAGTACTTC.

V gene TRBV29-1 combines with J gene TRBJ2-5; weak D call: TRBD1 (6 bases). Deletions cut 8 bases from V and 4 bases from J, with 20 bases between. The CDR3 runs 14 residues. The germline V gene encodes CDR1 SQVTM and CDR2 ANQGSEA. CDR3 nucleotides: TGCAGCACCTCGGGACACATACACGGAGAGACCCAGTACTTC. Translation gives CSTSGHIHGETQYF.

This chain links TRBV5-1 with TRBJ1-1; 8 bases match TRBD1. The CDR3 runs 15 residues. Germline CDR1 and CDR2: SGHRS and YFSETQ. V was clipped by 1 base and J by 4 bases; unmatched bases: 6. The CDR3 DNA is TGCGCCAGCAGCTTGACCGGGACAGGAACCACTGAAGCTTTCTTT. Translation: CASSLTGTGTTEAFF.